This entry concerns a single TCR beta chain. No antigen is known for it. J gave up 1 base and V 7 bases, and 4 bases lay outside the gene matches. The CDR3 consists of 13 residues. Germline CDR1 SQVTM, CDR2 ANQGSEA. Treatment defined: oral pan-JAK inhibitor, 5-10 mg twice daily. Investigators isolated RNA and reverse transcribed it into cDNA to act as the sequencing template. Clones were read by immunoSEQ multiplex PCR, and TCRdb kept only the in-frame ones, dropping some. The data show about 39,000 clones, with under 70% seen just once and about a fifth held by the top ten. The sample comes from a study of CD8+ T cells in alopecia areata. The study's findings and limits: Higher clonality and more expanded CD8+ clones appeared in lesional than normal scalp. Scalp clonality and expanded CD8+ clones among the top 100 were significantly decreased by tofacitinib.

This specimen was CD8+ T cells sorted from blood, taken at week 4, from a patient treated with tofacitinib. The sequence was obtained from a human donor with alopecia areata. V gene TRBV29-1 combines with J gene TRBJ2-3; 8 nucleotides match TRBD1. In DNA, the CDR3 is TGCAGCGGCAGGGGGCACGGCACAGATACGCAGTATTTT. It codes for CSGRGHGTDTQYF.